This T cell receptor beta chain originates from a study of blood T cell repertoires in COVID-19. Seattle patients were enrolled during active infection and followed longitudinally. In the original workflow: Estimation of nucleated cell counts was performed using reference gene primer amplification. Clones were read by immunoSEQ multiplex PCR, and TCRdb kept only the in-frame ones, dropping some. V, J and clone size are those of that table, while D and trimming were read from the DNA. The sample shows under 450,000 clones, approximately 88% of them seen only once. CDR3 size: 15 residues. The V end lost 3 bases, the J end lost 1 base, and 7 bases lay between the germline ends. The germline gives CDR1 MNHNS, CDR2 SASEGT.

This chain links TRBV6-1 with TRBJ1-6; D call uncertain. The sample was peripheral blood. This clonotype was sampled from a woman in her fifties or sixties with COVID-19, enrolled during active disease. The CDR3 spells CASSESGSYNSPLHF. In nucleotides, the CDR3 is TGTGCCAGCAGTGAGTCGGGGTCCTATAATTCACCCCTCCACTTT.